This T cell receptor beta chain came from a study of technical replicates of blood from a few donors. Data came from immunoSEQ multiplex PCR; TCRdb stores just in-frame clones and leaves some out. Altogether almost 70,000 clones are present, about 87% being singletons, with the ten largest covering around 4.6%. V was shortened by 5 bases and J by 0 bases, with 10 bases between the two germline ends. Germline V lookup: CDR1 SGHTA, CDR2 FQGTGA. The CDR3 contains 14 residues. V is TRBV7-3 and J is TRBJ1-1; a weak D match, TRBD1 (6 bases). The source of this sequence is a human donor in good health. Some clones in this sample may be carry-over from other donors' samples. The source material was PBMCs. DNA of the CDR3: TGTGCCAGCAGCCCCGGGACAATGAACACTGAAGCTTTCTTT. Translated: CASSPGTMNTEAFF.